Presented here are 22 T cell receptor beta chains from one specimen sequenced in a study of blood T cell repertoires in COVID-19. TCRdb keeps only in-frame clones here, not all; method: immunoSEQ multiplex PCR. In the table there are under 300,000 clones, approximately 90% of which are singletons. Sequencing was performed on peripheral blood. These receptors originate from a man in his 60s who had recovered from COVID-19.

The chain carries TRBV5-1 and TRBJ2-5; D is perhaps TRBD1 (5 bases). CDR3 length: 14 residues. V lost 0 bases and J lost 4, with 10 bases in between. Germline V CDR1 and CDR2: SGHRS, YFSETQ. The chain's CDR3 is CASSLVWGGETQYF. In DNA, the CDR3 is TGCGCCAGCAGCTTGGTTTGGGGCGGAGAGACCCAGTACTTC. The full variable domain, with the rest looked up from reference TRBV5-1 and TRBJ2-5, is KAGVTQTPRYLIKTRGQQVTLSCSPISGHRSVSWYQQTPGQGLQFLFEYFSETQRNKGNFPGRFSGRQFSNSRSEMNVSTLELGDSALYLCASSLVWGGETQYFGPGTRLLVL.

This chain joins TRBV5-1 and TRBJ2-4; 10 bases fit TRBD1. Losses at the gene ends were 4 bases for V and 7 bases for J; bases not matched to a gene: 5. Germline V gene sequence: CDR1 SGHRS, CDR2 YFSETQ. The CDR3 length is 14 residues. The chain's CDR3 is CASSLMGQGNIQYF. CDR3 in DNA: TGCGCCAGCAGCCTCATGGGACAGGGGAACATTCAGTACTTC. The whole variable domain, filled in from reference TRBV5-1 and TRBJ2-4, reads KAGVTQTPRYLIKTRGQQVTLSCSPISGHRSVSWYQQTPGQGLQFLFEYFSETQRNKGNFPGRFSGRQFSNSRSEMNVSTLELGDSALYLCASSLMGQGNIQYFGAGTRLSVL.

V usage is TRBV29-1 and J usage is TRBJ1-5, with 9 bases fitting TRBD1. The CDR3 sequence is 13 residues long. CDR1 is SQVTM, CDR2 ANQGSEA, per germline. J gave up 2 bases and V 4 bases, and 0 bases lay outside the gene matches. The CDR3 bases are TGCAGCGTTGGACAGGGGGGCAATCAGCCCCAGCATTTT. This gives the protein CSVGQGGNQPQHF.

The V gene is TRBV2, the J gene TRBJ1-5; 8 bases match TRBD1. V trimming: 6 bases; J trimming: 0 bases; junction bases outside the gene matches: 4. Germline CDR1 reads SNHLY; CDR2 reads FYNNEI. The CDR3 extends over 15 amino acids. The CDR3 loop reads CASRNDRGSNQPQHF. The DNA of the CDR3 is TGTGCCAGCAGGAACGACAGGGGTAGCAATCAGCCCCAGCATTTT.

This chain links TRBV6-6 with TRBJ2-1; 11 positions match TRBD2. The CDR3 spans 15 residues. Per the germline V gene, CDR1 is MNHNY and CDR2 is SVGAGI (reference sequence). J gave up 4 bases and V 5 bases, and 4 bases lay outside the gene matches. The CDR3 bases are TGTGCCAGCAGTCGTAGCGGGGGGGCGTACAATGAGCAGTTCTTC. This codes for CASSRSGGAYNEQFF.

This rearrangement joins TRBV28 to TRBJ1-5, with D possibly matching TRBD1 (5 bases). This CDR3 is 15 amino acids long. Trimming removed 3 bases from V and 0 bases from J, with 9 bases in between. CDR1 MDHEN and CDR2 SYDVKM come from the germline V gene. The CDR3 sequence: CASSFLGDSNQPQHF. In DNA, the CDR3 is TGTGCCAGCAGTTTCTTAGGGGATAGCAATCAGCCCCAGCATTTT.

The chain recombines TRBV5-4 with TRBJ2-3, with 11 bases lining up with TRBD2. This CDR3 spans 16 amino acids. The V segment lost 6 bases and the J segment 4 bases; nucleotides outside the gene matches: 10. Germline lookup yields CDR1 SGHNT and CDR2 YYREEE (reference sequence). This CDR3 is CASNPRPSGGSDTQYF. The CDR3 DNA reads TGTGCCAGCAACCCCCGGCCTAGCGGGGGGTCAGATACGCAGTATTTT.

This clone has just a few counts. The chain is built from TRBV5-1 and TRBJ2-3, with 11 bases that match TRBD2. J gave up 4 bases and V 0 bases, and 1 base lay outside the gene matches. This CDR3 contains 15 residues. In germline, CDR1 is SGHRS, CDR2 YFSETQ. As DNA, the CDR3 is TGCGCCAGCAGCTTGGTAGCGGGGGGGCCAGATACGCAGTATTTT. It encodes CASSLVAGGPDTQYF.

This chain joins TRBV30 and TRBJ2-2; no definite D call. Trimming removed 3 bases from V and 3 bases from J, with 14 bases in between. The CDR3 contains 15 residues. Germline V gene lookup returns CDR1 GTSNPN and CDR2 SVGIG (reference sequence). The CDR3 here is CAWSPPRGYTGELFF. The CDR3 DNA is TGTGCCTGGAGCCCGCCGAGAGGTTACACCGGGGAGCTGTTTTTT.

The V call is TRBV7-2, the J call TRBJ2-1; 11 bases fit TRBD2. Unmatched junction bases numbered 8, after V lost 6 bases and J lost 1 base. This CDR3 has 17 residues. The germline CDR1 and CDR2 sequences are SGHTA and FQGNSA. CDR3 loop: CASSPTSGGGSYNEQFF. The CDR3 region has the DNA TGTGCCAGCAGTCCAACTAGCGGGGGAGGGTCCTACAATGAGCAGTTCTTC.

To note about this clone: In the same sample, other DNA sequences code for this CDR3. The rearrangement links TRBV6-6 to TRBJ1-6; perhaps TRBD1 as D (6 bases). V shed 2 bases and J shed 7 bases, with 9 bases lying between them. CDR1 and CDR2 from the germline V gene are MNHNY and SVGAGI (reference sequence). The CDR3 has 14 residues. CDR3: CASSYRQGNSPLHF. CDR3 in DNA: TGTGCCAGCAGTTACCGGCAGGGGAATTCACCCCTCCACTTT.

This chain uses TRBV21-1 with TRBJ2-3; TRBD1, the table's D call, lacks a check against the DNA. TRBV21-1 is designated a pseudogene. This CDR3 has 15 amino acids. The CDR3, as DNA: TGTGCCAGCAGCAAAGCAAACAGGGCCCCAGATACGCAGTATTTT. Its protein product is CASSKANRAPDTQYF.

The chain joins TRBV28 to TRBJ1-5; 7 bases agree with TRBD1. The V gene's germline CDR1 is MDHEN and CDR2 SYDVKM. The CDR3 is made up of 14 amino acids. The trim removed 5 bases at V and 5 bases at J, leaving 6 bases unmatched. The CDR3 spells CASSQPTGYQPQHF. In nucleotides, the CDR3 is TGTGCCAGCAGTCAACCGACAGGGTATCAGCCCCAGCATTTT.

This clone was observed a handful of times. Sequence at one end of the junction differs from germline and may be a read error. This chain connects TRBV5-1 to TRBJ2-2; D gene ambiguous. Germline CDR1 and CDR2: SGHRS and YFSETQ. The CDR3 runs to 15 residues. CDR3: CASRLGGANTGELFF. DNA of the CDR3: TGCGCCAGCAGATTGGGCGGAGCGAACACCGGGGAGCTGTTTTTT.

V usage is TRBV2 and J usage is TRBJ1-6; D uncertain. CDR3 length equals 15 residues. Trimming cost V 5 bases and J 7 bases, with 15 bases left between them. Germline V lookup: CDR1 SNHLY, CDR2 FYNNEI. CDR3: CASSRVEALNSPLHF. The CDR3 coding sequence is TGTGCCAGCAGTCGCGTCGAGGCCTTGAATTCACCCCTCCACTTT.

This clone was counted once. The DNA for the CDR3 is TGTGCCAGCAGCCAAGAACGGAACACCATATATTTT. This translates into CASSQERNTIYF. The chain combines TRBV4-2 with TRBJ1-3; D is unresolved. V lost 0 bases and J 7 bases, leaving 4 bases between the germline ends. The CDR3 runs 12 residues. The germline V gene has CDR1 LGHNA and CDR2 YNFKEQ.

This chain joins TRBV6-5 and TRBJ1-6; 7 bases line up with TRBD1. The CDR3 spans 14 residues. After removal of 7 bases from V and 7 bases from J, the junction contained 7 bases not matched to a gene. CDR1 is MNHEY and CDR2 is SVGAGI in the germline V gene. CDR3 loop: CASTDRVDNSPLHF. In nucleotides, the CDR3 is TGTGCCAGCACCGACAGGGTAGACAATTCACCCCTCCACTTT.

The chain recombines TRBV6-2 or TRBV6-3 with TRBJ2-7; 7 positions match TRBD1. The CDR3 has 16 residues. The germline V gene has CDR1 MNHEY and CDR2 SVGEGT. Trimming at V came to 5 bases and at J to 0 bases, leaving 10 bases not matched to a gene. CDR3 nucleotide sequence: TGTGCCAGCAGTAACCTAAGACAGGGATTCTCCTACGAGCAGTACTTC. Translation: CASSNLRQGFSYEQYF.

The rearrangement uses TRBV5-1 and TRBJ2-3, with 9 bases matching TRBD2. CDR1 SGHRS and CDR2 YFSETQ come from the germline V gene. This CDR3 region has 16 residues. V gave up 1 base and J gave up 1 base; unmatched junction bases: 4. CDR3 residues: CASSLRPSGGTDTQYF. The CDR3 DNA is TGCGCCAGCAGCTTGAGGCCTAGCGGGGGCACAGATACGCAGTATTTT.

This rearrangement joins TRBV5-1 to TRBJ2-7, with D possibly matching TRBD2 (6 bases). This CDR3 comprises 14 residues. Germline V gene sequence: CDR1 SGHRS, CDR2 YFSETQ. V was shortened by 0 bases and J by 3 bases, with 10 bases between the two germline ends. The CDR3 DNA reads as TGCGCCAGCAGCTTGGGGGGGGACCACTACGAGCAGTACGTC. This gives the protein CASSLGGDHYEQYV.

The chain couples TRBV6-5 to TRBJ2-7, with TRBD1 matching over 7 bases. The J segment lost 4 bases and the V segment lost 6 bases, leaving 12 bases of the junction unmatched. This CDR3 contains 15 residues. CDR1 MNHEY and CDR2 SVGAGI come from the germline V gene. CDR3 bases: TGTGCCAGCAGACCAGACAGGGCCTATGGTTACGAGCAGTACTTC. As protein: CASRPDRAYGYEQYF.

Note on this clone: One end of the junction varies from germline; a read error may be responsible. J is TRBJ1-5 and V is TRBV6-5, with D maybe TRBD1 (6 bases). CDR3 length equals 15 residues. The germline gives CDR1 MNHEY, CDR2 SVGAGI. CDR3 DNA sequence: TGTGCCAGCAGGTACTTAACAGGGTCTGGTCAGCCCCAGCATTTT. This translates into CASRYLTGSGQPQHF.